Below, 5 T cell receptor beta chains from the same sample are listed, as sequenced in a study of blood T cell repertoires in COVID-19. The protocol was immunoSEQ multiplex PCR, while the TCRdb copy is restricted to in-frame clones and leaves out a portion. The sample shows roughly 220,000 clones, approximately 80% of them seen only once. Sequenced material: PBMCs or T cells enriched from blood (not recorded which). These receptors were collected from a woman in her forties with acute COVID-19.

The chain combines TRBV9 with TRBJ2-1; D may be TRBD2 (6 bases). The CDR3 has 15 residues. Germline V gene data show CDR1 as SGDLS and CDR2 as YYNGEE. V shed 2 bases and J shed 3 bases, with 12 bases lying between them. CDR3: CASSVSGGDYNEQFF. The DNA for the CDR3 is TGTGCCAGCAGCGTTAGCGGAGGGGACTACAATGAGCAGTTCTTC.

The rearrangement uses TRBV18 and TRBJ2-7; tentatively, D is TRBD2 (6 bases). The germline V gene has CDR1 KGHSH and CDR2 LQKENI. The V gene lost 6 bases and the J gene lost 2 bases, with 17 bases spanning the gap. The CDR3 totals 15 residues. The CDR3 spells CASSVSSALTYEQYF. The CDR3 bases are TGTGCCAGCTCTGTATCTAGCGCTCTTACCTACGAGCAGTACTTC. Full variable domain (missing parts from reference TRBV18 and TRBJ2-7): NAGVMQNPRHLVRRRGQEARLRCSPMKGHSHVYWYRQLPEEGLKFMVYLQKENIIDESGMPKERFSAEFPKEGPSILRIQQVVRGDSAAYFCASSVSSALTYEQYFGPGTRLTVT.

This chain links TRBV2 with TRBJ2-5; tentatively, D is TRBD2 (5 bases). The germline CDR1 and CDR2 sequences are SNHLY and FYNNEI. The CDR3 contains 13 residues. Trimming cost V 4 bases and J 2 bases, with 8 bases left between them. Here the CDR3 DNA reads TGTGCCAGCAGTGTTGGACTGCAAGAGACCCAGTACTTC. Protein sequence: CASSVGLQETQYF.

CDR3 DNA: TGTGCCAGCAGCACTAGGGGGGAGACCCAGTACTTC. The encoded protein is CASSTRGETQYF. The chain couples TRBV7-9 to TRBJ2-5; maybe TRBD1 (6 bases). The V gene's germline CDR1 is SEHNR and CDR2 FQNEAQ (reference sequence). CDR3 length equals 12 residues. V was cut by 5 bases and J by 5 bases, with 9 bases left in between.

The rearrangement links TRBV7-3 to TRBJ2-1; 7 nucleotides align to TRBD1. This CDR3 is 15 amino acids long. The germline gives CDR1 SGHTA, CDR2 FQGTGA. Germline trimming cut 2 bases from V and 0 bases from J; bases unmatched to any gene: 1. The CDR3 DNA follows: TGTGCCAGCAGCTTAGACAGGGCCTCCTACAATGAGCAGTTCTTC. Its translation is CASSLDRASYNEQFF.